The text below deals with one T cell receptor (beta chain). Its antigen is as yet unknown. This entry belongs to a study of cytomegalovirus exposure and HLA in healthy donors. Findings of the study overall: The study recorded 164 TCR beta chains that were cytomegalovirus-associated.

Primers for the PCR totalled 60 Vbeta and 13 Jbeta. This table comes from immunoSEQ multiplex PCR, and its TCRdb copy is limited to in-frame clones, with some not included. The top ten hold roughly 2.6% of the sample, which has 200,000 or so clones, approximately 80% seen once. V was pared by 4 bases and J by 3 bases, with 10 bases between. Germline V lookup: CDR1 SQVTM, CDR2 ANQGSEA. The length of the CDR3 is 12 residues. This receptor was taken from a woman aged 45-60 years in good health and CMV-seropositive. Sequencing was done on a sample of PBMCs. The chain uses TRBV29-1 and TRBJ2-7; tentatively, D is TRBD1 (6 bases). For the CDR3, the DNA is TGCAGCGTTGTGGCCAGGGGCTACGAGCAGTACTTC. Its translation: CSVVARGYEQYF.